This T cell receptor beta chain was captured by sequencing in a study of blood T cells in healthy people across ages. Overall study context: Through template switching, about one barcoded beta molecule was captured per two T cells, as measured in model experiments. Findings of the study overall: Aged donors had fewer naive CD4+ cells and lower diversity than long-lived donors.

Researchers report isolating at least 6.5 million PBMCs per sample. As to this clonotype: Its antigen is unknown.

This CDR3 region has 12 residues. V was pared by 2 bases and J by 5 bases, with 6 bases between. Looked up from germline, CDR1 is SEHNR and CDR2 is FQNEAQ (reference sequence). PCR was performed a second time for about 6 to 12 cycles using a sample-barcoded 5' primer and a J-beta primer mix. TCRdb fed the 5' RACE reads into MiXCR, producing one record per CDR3 protein. Of 800,000 to 1,300,000 distinct CDR3 sequences in the sample, approximately 25% were seen once. This sample also belongs to another study, concerning T cells of mothers and their children. From that study: The authors found no persistent microchimeric T cell clones.

The sequenced material came from blood. The chain has TRBV7-9 and TRBJ2-5; D is uncertain. The sequence was obtained from a girl aged 2-10 years in good health. The CDR3 here is CASSLIFETQYF. The CDR3 region has the DNA TGTGCCAGCAGCTTAATCTTCGAGACCCAGTACTTC.